This TCR beta chain was retrieved from a study of beta chain features in type 1 diabetes. Study-wide context: Sorted cells from all samples, numbering almost 110 million, were examined. Study results and caveats: When Type 1 diabetes patients were examined, their TCRB CDR3s proved moderately but significantly shorter in all four CD4+ subsets. There were fewer insertions and more deletions at the VDJ junctions of type 1 diabetes patients. PCR might pick shorter templates more often, in the same way for patients and controls.

All of the isolated RNA was reverse transcribed, so expressed TCRB transcripts were sequenced. Sequenced by immunoSEQ multiplex PCR; TCRdb stores in-frame clones only, minus some. The repertoire holds roughly 150,000 clones, with 8% to 8.5% as singletons. J gave up 4 bases and V 2 bases, and 3 bases lay outside the gene matches. This CDR3 spans 14 amino acids. Germline CDR1 SGHRS, CDR2 YFSETQ. About this clone itself: The antigen is undetermined.

The sequencing sample was made of central memory CD4+ T cells from blood. The J gene is TRBJ2-1, the V gene TRBV5-1; 7 nucleotides agree with TRBD2. The origin of this receptor is a woman under 30 with type 1 diabetes. CDR3 protein: CASSFQGGYNEQFF. The DNA for the CDR3 is TGCGCCAGCAGCTTTCAGGGAGGGTACAATGAGCAGTTCTTC.